This TCR beta chain was documented in a study of T cell changes during pregnancy in multiple sclerosis. Profiling relied on immunoSEQ multiplex PCR, and the TCRdb table lists in-frame clones only, not all of them. The sample yields roughly 45,000 clones, 80% to 95% seen once. V lost 6 bases and J lost 5, with 16 bases in between. The CDR3 runs to 13 residues. Germline CDR1 GTSNPN, CDR2 SVGIG (reference sequence). This TCR was recovered from a female donor with multiple sclerosis, enrolled in a pregnancy study. V is TRBV30 and J is TRBJ1-1, with a weak D call TRBD1 (6 bases). The starting material was CD8+ T cells from peripheral blood mononuclear cells, obtained after pregnancy. The CDR3 here is CACGGAAWTEAFF. In nucleotides, the CDR3 is TGTGCCTGCGGGGGGGCGGCTTGGACTGAAGCTTTCTTT. The full variable domain, completed using reference TRBV30 and TRBJ1-1, is SQTIHQWPATLVQPVGSPLSLECTVEGTSNPNLYWYRQAAGRGLQLLFYSVGIGQISSEVPQNLSASRPQDRQFILSSKKLLLSDSGFYLCACGGAAWTEAFFGQGTRLTVV.